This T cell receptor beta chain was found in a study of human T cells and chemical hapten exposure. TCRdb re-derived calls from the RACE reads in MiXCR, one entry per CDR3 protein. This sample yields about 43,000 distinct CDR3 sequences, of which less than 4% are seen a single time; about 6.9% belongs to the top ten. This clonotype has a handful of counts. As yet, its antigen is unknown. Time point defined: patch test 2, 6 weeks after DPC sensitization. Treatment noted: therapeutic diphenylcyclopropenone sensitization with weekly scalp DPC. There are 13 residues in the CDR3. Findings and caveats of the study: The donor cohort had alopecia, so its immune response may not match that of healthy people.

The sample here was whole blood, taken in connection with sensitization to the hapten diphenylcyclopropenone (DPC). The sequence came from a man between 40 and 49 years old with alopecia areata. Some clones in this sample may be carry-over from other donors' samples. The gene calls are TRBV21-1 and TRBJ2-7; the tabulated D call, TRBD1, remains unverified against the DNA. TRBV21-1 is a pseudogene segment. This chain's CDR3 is CASTEGVGYEQYF. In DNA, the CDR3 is TGTGCCAGCACCGAGGGGGTAGGCTACGAGCAGTACTTC.